Below, 8 T cell receptor beta chains from the same sample are listed, as sequenced in a study of T cells in Graves' hyperthyroidism and ophthalmopathy. It was RNA transcripts that yielded the amplified TCR beta CDR3 regions. The primer set for the first-round RT-PCR of the TCR CDR3 was HTBI. Each CDR3 protein gets one entry after TCRdb re-called the multiplex PCR reads with MiXCR. The sample has 370,000 or so distinct CDR3 sequences, 15% to 19% seen once. The specimen was blood. Receptors were obtained from a woman aged 18-29 years with Graves' hyperthyroidism that later progressed to Graves' ophthalmopathy.

Points on this clonotype: The junction does not match germline at one end; this may be a read error. The chain links TRBV6-2 or TRBV6-3 to TRBJ1-1, with 7 bases lining up with TRBD1. The CDR3 totals 14 residues. Germline CDR1 is MNHEY and CDR2 is SVGEGT. For the CDR3, the DNA is TGTGCCGGCAGTAGAACAGGGGATAGCACTGAAGTTTTCTTT. Translated: CAGSRTGDSTEVFF.

The chain joins TRBV6-4 to TRBJ2-1; TRBD2 matches at 10 bases. This CDR3 is built from 15 residues. J gave up 10 bases and V 5 bases, and 11 bases lay outside the gene matches. CDR1 MRHNA and CDR2 SNTAGT come from the germline V gene. The CDR3 bases are TGTGCCAGCAGTACTTGGGCTCTAGCGGGGGAAGAGCAGTTCTTC. Translating it yields CASSTWALAGEEQFF.

This clonotype came up many times. The V gene is TRBV28, the J gene TRBJ1-5, with D hard to call. V was shortened by 7 bases and J by 9 bases, with 22 bases between the two germline ends. Germline CDR1 MDHEN, CDR2 SYDVKM. This CDR3 region has 15 residues. The CDR3 DNA reads TGTGCCAGCACCTCCGGTGCAGACCCGGTAAGGCCCCAGCATTTT. Translation gives CASTSGADPVRPQHF.

This clonotype occurred many times. The gene calls are TRBV6-1 and TRBJ2-3, with 8 bases aligning to TRBD2. The CDR3 consists of 14 residues. In germline, CDR1 is MNHNS, CDR2 SASEGT. J was trimmed by 2 bases and V by 5 bases; bases with no gene match: 3. As DNA, the CDR3 is TGTGCCAGCAGTACTGGACTAGCCACAGATACGCAGTATTTT. This gives the protein CASSTGLATDTQYF.

The chain couples TRBV27 to TRBJ2-5; D not resolved. CDR1 and CDR2 (germline): MNHEY, SMNVEV (reference sequence). This CDR3 contains 14 residues. The germline V and J ends were trimmed by 4 bases and 5 bases, with 14 bases remaining between them. The CDR3 coding sequence is TGTGCCAGCAGTTCTTTTGGGCTCCCCGAGACCCAGTACTTC. This codes for CASSSFGLPETQYF.

The chain links TRBV19 to TRBJ1-1, with D uncertain. This CDR3 is built from 18 residues. Germline CDR1 is LNHDA and CDR2 is SQIVND (reference sequence). V was clipped by 2 bases and J by 0 bases, with 19 bases between them. The CDR3: CASSIFLRSGSLNTEAFF. CDR3 in DNA: TGTGCCAGTAGTATATTTTTGAGGAGCGGCAGCTTGAACACTGAAGCTTTCTTT.

The chain employs TRBV20-1 and TRBJ2-1; D ambiguous. The germline gives CDR1 DFQATT, CDR2 SNEGSKA (reference sequence). The V end was cut by 0 bases, the J end by 8 bases, with 8 bases between. This CDR3 region has 12 residues. CDR3 amino acids: CSARDLNHEQFF. The CDR3 nucleotides are TGCAGTGCTAGAGATCTAAACCATGAGCAGTTCTTC.

This clonotype was picked up a small number of times. The rearrangement uses TRBV25-1 and TRBJ2-2, with a possible D match to TRBD2 (7 bases). Germline-derived CDR1 and CDR2 are MGHDK and SYGVNS. The CDR3 contains 12 residues. V shed 0 bases and J shed 14 bases, with 10 bases lying between them. CDR3 DNA: TGTGCCAGCAGTGAATACCGGGGGGCACTGTTTTTT. Translation gives CASSEYRGALFF.